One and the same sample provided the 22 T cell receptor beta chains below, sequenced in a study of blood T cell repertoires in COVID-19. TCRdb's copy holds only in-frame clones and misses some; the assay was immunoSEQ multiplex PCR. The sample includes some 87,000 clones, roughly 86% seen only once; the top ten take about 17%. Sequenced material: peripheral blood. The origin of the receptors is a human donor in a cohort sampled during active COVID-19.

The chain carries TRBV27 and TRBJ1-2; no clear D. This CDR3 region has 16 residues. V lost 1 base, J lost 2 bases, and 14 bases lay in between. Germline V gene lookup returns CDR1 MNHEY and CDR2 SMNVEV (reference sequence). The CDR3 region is CASSLYPPDSNYGYTF. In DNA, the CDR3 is TGTGCCAGCAGTTTATACCCCCCGGACTCAAACTATGGCTACACCTTC.

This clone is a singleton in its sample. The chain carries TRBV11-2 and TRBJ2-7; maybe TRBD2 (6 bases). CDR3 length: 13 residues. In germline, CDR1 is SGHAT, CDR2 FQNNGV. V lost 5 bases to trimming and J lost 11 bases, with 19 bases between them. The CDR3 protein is CASSPKATGGEYF. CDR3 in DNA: TGTGCCAGCAGCCCTAAGGCAACAGGAGGGGAGTACTTC.

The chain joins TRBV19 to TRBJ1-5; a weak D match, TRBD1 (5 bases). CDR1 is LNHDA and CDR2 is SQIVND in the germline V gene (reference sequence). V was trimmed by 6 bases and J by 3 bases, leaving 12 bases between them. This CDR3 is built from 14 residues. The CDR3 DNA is TGTGCCAGTAGAACCGACAGTATCAATCAGCCCCAGCATTTT. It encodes CASRTDSINQPQHF.

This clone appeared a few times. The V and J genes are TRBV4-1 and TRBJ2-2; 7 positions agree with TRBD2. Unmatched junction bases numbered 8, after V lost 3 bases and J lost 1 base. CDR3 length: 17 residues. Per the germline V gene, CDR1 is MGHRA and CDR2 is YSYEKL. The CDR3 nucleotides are TGCGCCAGCAGCCACAGCAGTCGCGGGGGGAACACCGGGGAGCTGTTTTTT. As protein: CASSHSSRGGNTGELFF.

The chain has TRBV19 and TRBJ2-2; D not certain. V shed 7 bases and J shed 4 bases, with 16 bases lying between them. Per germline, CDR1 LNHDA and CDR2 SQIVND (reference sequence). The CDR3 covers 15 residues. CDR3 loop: CASKVQVYGTGELFF. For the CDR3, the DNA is TGTGCCAGTAAGGTTCAGGTTTATGGCACCGGGGAGCTGTTTTTT. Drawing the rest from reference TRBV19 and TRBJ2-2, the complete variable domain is DGGITQSPKYLFRKEGQNVTLSCEQNLNHDAMYWYRQDPGQGLRLIYYSQIVNDFQKGDIAEGYSVSREKKESFPLTVTSAQKNPTAFYLCASKVQVYGTGELFFGEGSRLTVL.

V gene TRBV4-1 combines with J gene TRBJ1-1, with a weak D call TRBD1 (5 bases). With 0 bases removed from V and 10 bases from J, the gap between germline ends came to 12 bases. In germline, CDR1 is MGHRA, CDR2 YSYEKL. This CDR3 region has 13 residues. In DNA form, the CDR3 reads TGCGCCAGCAGCCAAGACGGGACTATCGGAGCTTTCTTT. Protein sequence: CASSQDGTIGAFF.

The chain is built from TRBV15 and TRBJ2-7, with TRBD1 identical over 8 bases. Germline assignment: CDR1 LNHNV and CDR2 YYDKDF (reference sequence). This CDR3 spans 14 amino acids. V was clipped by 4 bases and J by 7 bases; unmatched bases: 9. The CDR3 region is CATSTQVQGVEQYF. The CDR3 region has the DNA TGTGCCACCAGCACTCAGGTACAGGGGGTGGAGCAGTACTTC.

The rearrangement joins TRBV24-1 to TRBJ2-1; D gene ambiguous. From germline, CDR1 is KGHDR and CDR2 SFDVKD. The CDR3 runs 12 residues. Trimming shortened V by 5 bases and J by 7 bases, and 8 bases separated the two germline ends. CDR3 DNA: TGTGCCACCAGTGGTCTAGAAAATGAGCAGTTCTTC. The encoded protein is CATSGLENEQFF.

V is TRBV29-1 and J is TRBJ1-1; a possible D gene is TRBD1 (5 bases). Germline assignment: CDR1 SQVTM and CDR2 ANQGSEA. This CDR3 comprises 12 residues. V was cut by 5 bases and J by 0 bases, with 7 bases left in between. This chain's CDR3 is CSVQGMNTEAFF. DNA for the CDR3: TGCAGCGTTCAGGGCATGAACACTGAAGCTTTCTTT.

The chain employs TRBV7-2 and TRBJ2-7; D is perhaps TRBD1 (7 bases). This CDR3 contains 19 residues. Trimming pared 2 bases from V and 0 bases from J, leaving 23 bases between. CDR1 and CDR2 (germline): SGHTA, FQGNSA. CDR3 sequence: CASSLRMARQGGISYEQYF. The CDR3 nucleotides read TGTGCCAGCAGCTTACGAATGGCAAGACAGGGAGGAATCTCCTACGAGCAGTACTTC.

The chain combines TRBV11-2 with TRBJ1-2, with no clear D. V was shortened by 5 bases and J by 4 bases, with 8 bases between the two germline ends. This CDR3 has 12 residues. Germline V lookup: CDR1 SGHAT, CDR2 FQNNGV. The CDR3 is CASSPASYGYTF. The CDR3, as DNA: TGTGCCAGCAGCCCTGCCAGCTATGGCTACACCTTC.

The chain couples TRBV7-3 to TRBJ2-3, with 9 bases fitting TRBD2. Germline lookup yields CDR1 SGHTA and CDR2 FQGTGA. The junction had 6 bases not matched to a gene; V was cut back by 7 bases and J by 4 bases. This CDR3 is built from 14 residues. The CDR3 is CASTGGGASDTQYF. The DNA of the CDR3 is TGTGCCAGCACCGGCGGGGGGGCCTCAGATACGCAGTATTTT. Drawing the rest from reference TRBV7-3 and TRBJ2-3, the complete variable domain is GAGVSQTPSNKVTEKGKYVELRCDPISGHTALYWYRQSLGQGPEFLIYFQGTGAADDSGLPNDRFFAVRPEGSVSTLKIQRTERGDSAVYLCASTGGGASDTQYFGPGTRLTVL.

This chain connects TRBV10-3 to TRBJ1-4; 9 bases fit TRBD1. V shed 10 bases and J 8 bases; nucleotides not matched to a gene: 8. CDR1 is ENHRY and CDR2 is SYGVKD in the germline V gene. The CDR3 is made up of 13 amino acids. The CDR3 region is CATGQGPEEKLFF. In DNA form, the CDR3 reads TGTGCCACTGGACAGGGGCCAGAGGAAAAACTGTTTTTT.

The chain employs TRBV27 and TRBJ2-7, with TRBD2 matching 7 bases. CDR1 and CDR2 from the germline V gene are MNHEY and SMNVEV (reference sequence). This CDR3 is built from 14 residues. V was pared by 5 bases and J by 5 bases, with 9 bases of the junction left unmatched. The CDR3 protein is CASSPQRGFHEQYF. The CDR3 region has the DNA TGTGCCAGCAGTCCCCAGCGGGGTTTCCACGAGCAGTACTTC.

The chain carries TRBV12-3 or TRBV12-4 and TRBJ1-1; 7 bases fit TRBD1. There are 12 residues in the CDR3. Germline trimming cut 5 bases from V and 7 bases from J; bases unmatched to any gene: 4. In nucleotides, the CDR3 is TGTGCCAGCAGTAAGACAGGGAGTGAAGCTTTCTTT. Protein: CASSKTGSEAFF.

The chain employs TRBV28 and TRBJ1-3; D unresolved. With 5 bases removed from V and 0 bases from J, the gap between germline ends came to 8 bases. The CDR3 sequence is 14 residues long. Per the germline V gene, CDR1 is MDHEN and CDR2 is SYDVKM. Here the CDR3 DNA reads TGTGCCAGCAGTGGGCAGTTCTCTGGAAACACCATATATTTT. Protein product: CASSGQFSGNTIYF.

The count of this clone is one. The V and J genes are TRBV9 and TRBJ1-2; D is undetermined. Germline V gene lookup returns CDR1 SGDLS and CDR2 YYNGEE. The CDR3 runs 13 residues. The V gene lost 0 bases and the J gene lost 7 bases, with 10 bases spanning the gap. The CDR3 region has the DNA TGTGCCAGCAGCGTAGGTGGGCCCCTTGGCTACACCTTC. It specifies CASSVGGPLGYTF.

CDR3 sequence reads: CASRIGGTKTYEQYF. The DNA of the CDR3 is TGTGCCAGCAGGATCGGGGGGACAAAAACCTACGAGCAGTACTTC. This chain links TRBV6-5 with TRBJ2-7; tentatively, D is TRBD2 (7 bases). The CDR3 contains 15 residues. CDR1 MNHEY and CDR2 SVGAGI come from the germline V gene. Trimming left V 6 bases short and J 2 bases short, with 17 bases between.

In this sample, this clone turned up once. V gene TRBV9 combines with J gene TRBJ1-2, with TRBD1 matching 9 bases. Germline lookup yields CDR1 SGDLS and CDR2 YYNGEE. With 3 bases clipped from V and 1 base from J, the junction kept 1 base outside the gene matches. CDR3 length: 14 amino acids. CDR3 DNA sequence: TGTGCCAGCAGCGCGGGACAGGGTAACTATGGCTACACCTTC. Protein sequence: CASSAGQGNYGYTF.

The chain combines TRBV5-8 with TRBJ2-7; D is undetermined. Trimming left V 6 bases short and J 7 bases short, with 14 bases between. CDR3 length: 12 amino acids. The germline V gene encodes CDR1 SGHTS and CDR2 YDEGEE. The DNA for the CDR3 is TGTGCCAGCACCTGGTACCCGGGTGAGCAGTACTTC. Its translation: CASTWYPGEQYF.

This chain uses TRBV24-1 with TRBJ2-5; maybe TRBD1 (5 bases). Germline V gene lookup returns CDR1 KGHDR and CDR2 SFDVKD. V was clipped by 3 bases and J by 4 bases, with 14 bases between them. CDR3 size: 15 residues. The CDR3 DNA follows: TGTGCCACCAGTGATCCCAGTAGGGGCGGAGAGACCCAGTACTTC. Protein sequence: CATSDPSRGGETQYF.

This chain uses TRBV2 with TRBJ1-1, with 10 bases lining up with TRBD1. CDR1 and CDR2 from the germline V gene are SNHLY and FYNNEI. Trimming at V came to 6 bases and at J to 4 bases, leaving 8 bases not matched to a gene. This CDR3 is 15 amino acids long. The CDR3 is CASRGTGESSTEAFF. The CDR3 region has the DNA TGTGCCAGCAGGGGGACAGGGGAGAGTTCCACTGAAGCTTTCTTT. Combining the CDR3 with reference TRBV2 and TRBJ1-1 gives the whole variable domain EPEVTQTPSHQVTQMGQEVILRCVPISNHLYFYWYRQILGQKVEFLVSFYNNEISEKSEIFDDQFSVERPDGSNFTLKIRSTKLEDSAMYFCASRGTGESSTEAFFGQGTRLTVV.